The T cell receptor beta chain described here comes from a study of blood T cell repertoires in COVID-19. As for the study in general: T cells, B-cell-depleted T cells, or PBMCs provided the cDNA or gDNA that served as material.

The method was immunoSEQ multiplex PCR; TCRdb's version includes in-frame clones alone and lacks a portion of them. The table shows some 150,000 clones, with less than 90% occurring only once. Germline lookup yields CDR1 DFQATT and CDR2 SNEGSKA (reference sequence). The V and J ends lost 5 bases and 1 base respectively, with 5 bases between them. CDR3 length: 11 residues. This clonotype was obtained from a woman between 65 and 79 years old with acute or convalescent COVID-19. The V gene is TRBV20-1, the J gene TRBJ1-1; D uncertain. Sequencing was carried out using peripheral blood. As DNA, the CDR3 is TGCAGTGCTGCAGAGAACACTGAAGCTTTCTTT. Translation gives CSAAENTEAFF.